Detailed here is one TCR beta chain. Its antigen is still unknown. The second PCR ran roughly 6 to 12 cycles with a sample-barcoded 5' primer and J-beta primers. TCRdb re-analysed the 5' RACE reads in MiXCR, keeping a single row per CDR3 protein. This table holds around 1.5 million distinct CDR3 sequences, 40% to 50% found once. The sample is drawn from a study of blood T cells in healthy people across ages. Study outcomes and limitations: Because sorting was not performed, PBMCs prevented conclusive naive versus antigen-experienced comparison.

Trimming stripped 2 bases from V and 3 bases from J, with 11 bases between. Germline CDR1 MGHRA, CDR2 YSYEKL. The CDR3 runs 14 residues. Sequenced: blood. The chain links TRBV4-1 to TRBJ2-7; possibly TRBD2 for D (6 bases). The origin of this receptor is a woman under 30 in good health. This chain's CDR3 is CASSQRGGYYEQYF. The CDR3 bases are TGCGCCAGCAGCCAACGTGGGGGGTACTACGAGCAGTACTTC.